The 7 T cell receptor beta chains below come from one sample, sequenced in a study of glioma-infiltrating T cells. The iRepertoire nested amplicon-rescue multiplex PCR amplified TCR alpha and beta CDR3s from RNA. MiXCR, run by TCRdb on the multiplex PCR reads, gives a single entry per CDR3 protein. This table has some 130,000 distinct CDR3 sequences, about 25% appearing once. Sequences were obtained from glioma tissue, nonneoplastic brain tissue, or PBMCs (not recorded which). Receptors originate from a human donor with low-grade glioma or glioblastoma, undergoing nonglioma brain surgery, or in good health (not recorded which).

The V and J genes are TRBV14 and TRBJ2-7; a weak D match, TRBD2 (5 bases). There are 14 residues in the CDR3. The germline V gene encodes CDR1 SGHDN and CDR2 FVKESK. The V end was cut by 4 bases, the J end by 0 bases, with 10 bases between. CDR3 sequence: CASSPHRDSYEQYV. The CDR3 coding sequence is TGTGCCAGCAGCCCACACCGGGACTCCTACGAGCAGTACGTC.

This chain uses TRBV19 with TRBJ2-5, with 9 bases matching TRBD1. This CDR3 is built from 16 residues. Trimming cost V 5 bases and J 2 bases; bases outside gene matches: 9. Germline CDR1 LNHDA, CDR2 SQIVND (reference sequence). The CDR3 DNA reads as TGTGCCAGTAGTCCCCGGGACAGGGAGTTTCAAGAGACCCAGTACTTC. It codes for CASSPRDREFQETQYF.

This clonotype has a count of ten or more. The chain has TRBV20-1 and TRBJ1-2; unclear D gene. V lost 0 bases to trimming and J lost 6 bases, with 11 bases between them. The CDR3 extends over 13 amino acids. Looked up from germline, CDR1 is DFQATT and CDR2 is SNEGSKA (reference sequence). In DNA form, the CDR3 reads TGCAGTGCTAGAGATTCCCGGGTTCATGGCTACACCTTC. Translated, it gives CSARDSRVHGYTF.

The chain employs TRBV6-1 and TRBJ2-2, with no clear D. The CDR3 totals 15 residues. CDR1 and CDR2 from the germline V gene are MNHNS and SASEGT. V lost 7 bases to trimming and J lost 3 bases, with 15 bases between them. In DNA form, the CDR3 reads TGTGCCAGCACCCCTGGGTGGGCCTACACCGGGGAGCTGTTTTTT. Translated, it gives CASTPGWAYTGELFF.

The chain links TRBV4-1 to TRBJ1-2; no firm D call. V was clipped by 0 bases and J by 6 bases, with 11 bases between them. The CDR3 runs to 14 residues. CDR1 is MGHRA and CDR2 is YSYEKL in the germline V gene. CDR3 region: CASSQDLVGHGYTF. CDR3 in DNA: TGCGCCAGCAGCCAAGATCTGGTGGGCCATGGCTACACCTTC.

The V call is TRBV6-1, the J call TRBJ2-3; maybe TRBD1 (6 bases). Germline V CDR1 and CDR2: MNHNS, SASEGT. V was trimmed by 6 bases and J by 3 bases, leaving 13 bases between them. The CDR3 has 14 amino acids. For the CDR3, the DNA is TGTGCCAGCAGCGGACAGACCAGGACAGATACGCAGTATTTT. It specifies CASSGQTRTDTQYF.

This clonotype was recorded many times. The V gene is TRBV20-1, the J gene TRBJ2-4; D is undetermined. There are 15 residues in the CDR3. The V gene lost 0 bases and the J gene lost 0 bases, with 9 bases spanning the gap. Germline lookup yields CDR1 DFQATT and CDR2 SNEGSKA (reference sequence). The CDR3 loop reads CSARETALAKNIQYF. The CDR3 nucleotides read TGCAGTGCTAGAGAAACAGCACTAGCCAAAAACATTCAGTACTTC.